One sample yielded the 9 T cell receptor beta chains listed below, sequenced in a study of human T cells and chemical hapten exposure. The time point here: patch test 2, 6 weeks after DPC sensitization. Treatment reported: therapeutic diphenylcyclopropenone sensitization with weekly scalp DPC. TCRdb fed the RACE reads into MiXCR, producing one record per CDR3 protein. In the table there are roughly 30,000 distinct CDR3 sequences, 9.4% of which are singletons. The material was whole blood, obtained in connection with sensitization to the hapten diphenylcyclopropenone (DPC). The receptors were gathered from a man aged 25-45 years with alopecia areata. Some clones in this sample may be carry-over from other donors' samples.

This clonotype was picked up a small number of times. The chain uses TRBV7-3 and TRBJ1-6; D ambiguous. V lost 4 bases to trimming and J lost 9 bases, with 19 bases between them. CDR3 size: 16 residues. The germline gives CDR1 SGHTA, CDR2 FQGTGA. The DNA of the CDR3 is TGTGCCAGCAGCTCAACGGGTCAGACGCACGGTTCACCCCTCCACTTT. Translating it yields CASSSTGQTHGSPLHF. Full variable domain (outside the CDR3, taken from reference TRBV7-3 and TRBJ1-6): GAGVSQTPSNKVTEKGKYVELRCDPISGHTALYWYRQSLGQGPEFLIYFQGTGAADDSGLPNDRFFAVRPEGSVSTLKIQRTERGDSAVYLCASSSTGQTHGSPLHFGNGTRLTVT.

Many counts were recorded for this clonotype. The gene calls are TRBV5-4 and TRBJ2-7; D is possibly TRBD2 (5 bases). The CDR3 has 12 residues. The germline V gene has CDR1 SGHNT and CDR2 YYREEE (reference sequence). Trimming stripped 7 bases from V and 2 bases from J, with 10 bases between. In DNA, the CDR3 is TGTGCCAGCGGCCGGGGTGCCTACGAGCAGTACTTC. Its protein is CASGRGAYEQYF. Looking up the rest from reference TRBV5-4 and TRBJ2-7 gives the full variable domain: ETGVTQSPTHLIKTRGQQVTLRCSSQSGHNTVSWYQQALGQGPQFIFQYYREEENGRGNFPPRFSGLQFPNYSSELNVNALELDDSALYLCASGRGAYEQYFGPGTRLTVT.

This clonotype was observed at least ten times. The chain recombines TRBV7-6 with TRBJ1-4; 11 nucleotides align to TRBD1. CDR3 size: 14 residues. V was clipped by 4 bases and J by 11 bases; unmatched bases: 6. In germline, CDR1 is SGHVS, CDR2 FNYEAQ. As DNA, the CDR3 is TGTGCCAGCAGCTCTACGGGACAGGGGGGCAAACTGTTTTTT. It yields the protein CASSSTGQGGKLFF.

Ten or more counts support this clonotype. The chain is built from TRBV5-1 and TRBJ1-1; D is unresolved. The length of the CDR3 is 20 residues. V was trimmed by 0 bases and J by 0 bases, leaving 24 bases between them. Germline V gene data show CDR1 as SGHRS and CDR2 as YFSETQ. In nucleotides, the CDR3 is TGCGCCAGCAGCTTGGAAAGTGTTCTGACCCGACGGGGTCTGAACACTGAAGCTTTCTTT. Protein: CASSLESVLTRRGLNTEAFF.

This clonotype was observed a handful of times. The chain is built from TRBV29-1 and TRBJ2-3; TRBD2 is a possible D gene (5 bases). The V gene's germline CDR1 is SQVTM and CDR2 ANQGSEA. CDR3 length: 13 amino acids. Trimming left V 3 bases short and J 2 bases short, with 9 bases between. CDR3 coding DNA: TGCAGCGTTGATGAGGGAACCACAGATACGCAGTATTTT. Its translation: CSVDEGTTDTQYF.

This clonotype is termed medium-sized. The J gene is TRBJ1-4, the V gene TRBV29-1; 8 bases fit TRBD1. This CDR3 spans 13 amino acids. Unmatched junction bases numbered 4, after V lost 6 bases and J lost 4 bases. The germline CDR1 and CDR2 sequences are SQVTM and ANQGSEA. The CDR3 sequence: CSVTGQDNEKLFF. In DNA, the CDR3 is TGCAGCGTCACGGGACAGGATAATGAAAAACTGTTTTTT.

The rearrangement links TRBV29-1 to TRBJ2-1, with D perhaps matching TRBD1 (7 bases). V gave up 8 bases and J gave up 8 bases, with 16 bases separating them. CDR1 and CDR2 from the germline V gene are SQVTM and ANQGSEA. The CDR3 runs 12 residues. CDR3 DNA sequence: TGCAGCCTGAACAGGGGAGGCGATGAGCAGTTCTTC. This translates into CSLNRGGDEQFF.

The chain uses TRBV5-1 and TRBJ1-1; 9 bases map to TRBD1. Per germline, CDR1 SGHRS and CDR2 YFSETQ. The CDR3 has 14 residues. V was pared by 1 base and J by 5 bases, with 3 bases of the junction left unmatched. This CDR3 is CASSLTGGGTEAFF. The CDR3, as DNA: TGCGCCAGCAGCTTGACAGGGGGCGGAACTGAAGCTTTCTTT.

This clonotype occurred many times. V usage is TRBV20-1 and J usage is TRBJ1-1; 9 positions match TRBD1. Germline V gene data show CDR1 as DFQATT and CDR2 as SNEGSKA (reference sequence). The ends lost 1 base at V and 3 bases at J; junction bases unmatched: 9. The CDR3 runs 16 residues. The CDR3 sequence is CSARVDDRGWDTEAFF. CDR3 DNA: TGCAGTGCTAGAGTCGACGACAGGGGGTGGGACACTGAAGCTTTCTTT.